This entry lists 10 T cell receptor beta chains sequenced from one sample in a study of Ad26.COV2.S vaccination and SARS-CoV-2 variants. Stated treatment: some 20 received Ad26.COV2.S at low or high dose, single or two shots; roughly five received placebo; per-sample allocation not given. Sample collection was performed on day 63 after the first vaccine or placebo injection. Sequenced by immunoSEQ multiplex PCR; TCRdb stores in-frame clones only, minus some. The data contain roughly 700,000 clones, about 90% of them seen just once; the ten biggest clones take up around 1.5%. Here the sequenced sample was peripheral blood, taken in a trial of Ad26.COV2.S vaccine versus placebo. These receptor sequences come from a person aged 18-65 years who received the Ad26.COV2.S COVID-19 vaccine or a placebo.

The V gene is TRBV7-2, the J gene TRBJ1-5; 8 positions match TRBD1. With V trimmed by 3 bases and J by 1 base, 8 bases remained unmatched. Germline V CDR1 and CDR2: SGHTA, FQGNSA. The CDR3 is 17 amino acids. The CDR3 DNA reads TGTGCCAGCAGCTTGGGAGGGACAGGTCGCAGCAATCAGCCCCAGCATTTT. Residues: CASSLGGTGRSNQPQHF. The full variable domain, rest sourced from reference TRBV7-2 and TRBJ1-5, is GAGVSQSPSNKVTEKGKDVELRCDPISGHTALYWYRQSLGQGLEFLIYFQGNSAPDKSGLPSDRFSAERTGGSVSTLTIQRTQQEDSAVYLCASSLGGTGRSNQPQHFGDGTRLSIL.

The V and J genes are TRBV9 and TRBJ1-6; 8 bases map to TRBD1. V lost 3 bases, J lost 10 bases, and 9 bases stayed unmatched. Germline V CDR1 and CDR2: SGDLS, YYNGEE. This CDR3 has 15 amino acids. CDR3 sequence reads: CASSERVQGGSPLHF. The CDR3 coding sequence is TGTGCCAGCAGCGAAAGGGTACAGGGGGGGTCACCCCTCCACTTT.

The rearrangement joins TRBV2 to TRBJ2-3, with unresolved D. The CDR3 contains 14 residues. Germline assignment: CDR1 SNHLY and CDR2 FYNNEI. V lost 8 bases and J 0 bases, leaving 12 bases between the germline ends. CDR3 protein: CASSQTSSTDTQYF. DNA for the CDR3: TGTGCCAGCTCCCAGACAAGTAGCACAGATACGCAGTATTTT.

The chain combines TRBV11-2 with TRBJ1-3, with D perhaps matching TRBD1 (5 bases). The V gene lost 5 bases and the J gene lost 2 bases, with 10 bases spanning the gap. The germline V gene encodes CDR1 SGHAT and CDR2 FQNNGV. The CDR3 spans 14 residues. The CDR3 protein is CASSMTAPGNTIYF. The CDR3 nucleotides are TGTGCCAGCAGCATGACAGCTCCTGGAAACACCATATATTTT.

The CDR3 bases are TGCGCCAGCAGCCAGACCCCACCCTATGGGGGGGGCTATGGCTACACCTTC. Its protein product is CASSQTPPYGGGYGYTF. The V and J genes are TRBV4-3 and TRBJ1-2; perhaps TRBD1 as D (5 bases). The V end was cut by 3 bases, the J end by 4 bases, with 21 bases between. The CDR3 runs 17 residues. Looked up from germline, CDR1 is LGHNA and CDR2 is YSLEER.

The genes are TRBV12-3 or TRBV12-4 and TRBJ1-6; D might be TRBD1 (5 bases). The CDR3 totals 12 residues. V lost 5 bases to trimming and J lost 7 bases, with 6 bases between them. In DNA, the CDR3 is TGTGCCAGCAGTCACAGGAATTCACCCCTCCACTTT. Translating it yields CASSHRNSPLHF.

This sequence joins TRBV19 and TRBJ2-2; TRBD1 is a possible D gene (6 bases). Trimming took 7 bases from V and 1 from J, leaving 13 bases between them. The CDR3 is made up of 15 amino acids. Germline V gene lookup returns CDR1 LNHDA and CDR2 SQIVND (reference sequence). CDR3 sequence (DNA): TGTGCCAGTACCAAGGGGGTGGTGAACACCGGGGAGCTGTTTTTT. The encoded protein is CASTKGVVNTGELFF.

The chain is built from TRBV3-1 (or the pseudogene TRBV3-2) and TRBJ2-3, with 8 bases that match TRBD2. The CDR3 consists of 18 residues. The V gene end was trimmed by 0 bases and the J gene end by 1 base; junction bases not matched to a gene: 9. CDR1 and CDR2 from the germline V gene are LGHDT and YNNKEL (reference sequence). CDR3 bases: TGTGCCAGCAGCCAAGAATCGGTTGCGGGAGGAGGCACAGATACGCAGTATTTT. Amino acids: CASSQESVAGGGTDTQYF.

The CDR3 protein is CAWSADRGYGYTF. The CDR3 nucleotides are TGTGCCTGGAGCGCGGACAGGGGCTATGGCTACACCTTC. The rearrangement links TRBV30 to TRBJ1-2, with 9 bases matching TRBD1. This CDR3 contains 13 residues. Germline CDR1 is GTSNPN and CDR2 is SVGIG (reference sequence). V gave up 3 bases and J gave up 4 bases; unmatched junction bases: 3. Filled out from reference TRBV30 and TRBJ1-2, the complete variable domain reads SQTIHQWPATLVQPVGSPLSLECTVEGTSNPNLYWYRQAAGRGLQLLFYSVGIGQISSEVPQNLSASRPQDRQFILSSKKLLLSDSGFYLCAWSADRGYGYTFGSGTRLTVV.

V gene TRBV21-1 combines with J gene TRBJ1-1. TRBV21-1 is a documented pseudogene. This CDR3 contains 13 residues. The CDR3 DNA sequence: TGTGCCAACTTAAAGAAGGAGAACACTGAAGCTTTCTTT. Translated: CANLKKENTEAFF.